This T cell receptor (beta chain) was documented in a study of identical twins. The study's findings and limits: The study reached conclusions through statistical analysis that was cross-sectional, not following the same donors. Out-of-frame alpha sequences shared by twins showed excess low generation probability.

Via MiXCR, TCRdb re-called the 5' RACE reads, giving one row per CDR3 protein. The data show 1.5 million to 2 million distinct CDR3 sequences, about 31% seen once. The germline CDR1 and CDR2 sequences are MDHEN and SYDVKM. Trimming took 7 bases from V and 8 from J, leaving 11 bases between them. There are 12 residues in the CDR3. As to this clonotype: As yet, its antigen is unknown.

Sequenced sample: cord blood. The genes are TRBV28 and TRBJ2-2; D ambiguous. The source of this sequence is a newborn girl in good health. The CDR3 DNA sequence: TGTGCCAGCACCCAAAGGCCAGGGGAGCTGTTTTTT. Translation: CASTQRPGELFF.